Below, 12 T cell receptor beta chains from the same sample are listed, as sequenced in a study of blood T cells in healthy people across ages. The use of a sample-barcoded 5' primer and a J-beta primer mix characterized a second PCR of about 6 to 12 cycles. TCRdb re-called the 5' RACE reads through MiXCR, storing one row per CDR3 protein. The sample holds about 510,000 distinct CDR3 sequences, around a quarter seen once. This same sample was also taken into another study, of T cells of mothers and their children.

The sample consisted of blood. The origin of the receptors is a boy between 2 and 15 years old in good health.

This clonotype was found a few times. This chain joins TRBV21-1 and TRBJ2-5; TRBD1, the table's D call, lacks a check against the DNA. TRBV21-1 is a known pseudogene. This CDR3 region has 18 residues. The CDR3 protein is CASSKFKPGHLSRETQYF. CDR3 DNA sequence: TGTGCCAGCAGCAAATTCAAACCGGGACACCTGAGTCGAGAGACCCAGTACTTC.

This clonotype appeared a few times. This sequence joins TRBV5-1 and TRBJ1-4; D call uncertain. V dropped 0 bases and J dropped 2 bases, with 8 bases sitting between them. Germline values: CDR1 SGHRS, CDR2 YFSETQ. The CDR3 contains 15 residues. CDR3 region: CASSLGGSTNEKLFF. In nucleotides, the CDR3 is TGCGCCAGCAGCTTGGGGGGATCCACTAATGAAAAACTGTTTTTT.

Worth noting for this clonotype: The final CDR3 position lacks the conserved phenylalanine or tryptophan, pointing to a likely read error. The CDR3 nucleotides read TGTGCCAGCAGCCAAGGGGGTGCCACTGAAGCTTTCTCT. Translated, it gives CASSQGGATEAFS. This chain connects TRBV14 to TRBJ1-1; unclear D gene. V lost 1 base to trimming and J lost 4 bases, with 7 bases between them. CDR1 is SGHDN and CDR2 is FVKESK in the germline V gene. CDR3 length equals 13 residues.

This clonotype has more than one count but fewer than ten. A clone one base away is much larger, so this may be a read error. The chain joins TRBV6-4 to TRBJ2-2; D ambiguous. The V gene lost 3 bases and the J gene lost 4 bases, with 3 bases spanning the gap. This CDR3 is built from 12 residues. CDR1 and CDR2 (germline): MRHNA, SNTAGT. This chain's CDR3 is CASSESTGELFF. The CDR3 region has the DNA TGTGCCAGCAGTGAGAGCACCGGGGAGCTGTTTTTT.

This chain connects TRBV10-3 to TRBJ2-5; no clear D. V was clipped by 2 bases and J by 5 bases, with 6 bases between them. The CDR3 covers 12 residues. Germline CDR1 reads ENHRY; CDR2 reads SYGVKD. CDR3 coding DNA: TGTGCCATCAGTGAGGGGTGGGAGACCCAGTACTTC. Translated: CAISEGWETQYF.

This clonotype was observed a handful of times. The rearrangement uses TRBV19 and TRBJ1-2; D is unresolved. Germline loops: CDR1 LNHDA, CDR2 SQIVND (reference sequence). The CDR3 totals 12 residues. Trimming removed 1 base at V and 5 bases at J, with 5 bases between. CDR3 bases: TGTGCCAGTAGTATAGCGGGGTATGGCTACACCTTC. This sequence encodes CASSIAGYGYTF. Filled out from reference TRBV19 and TRBJ1-2, the complete variable domain reads DGGITQSPKYLFRKEGQNVTLSCEQNLNHDAMYWYRQDPGQGLRLIYYSQIVNDFQKGDIAEGYSVSREKKESFPLTVTSAQKNPTAFYLCASSIAGYGYTFGSGTRLTVV.

This clonotype has just a few counts. The gene calls are TRBV7-9 and TRBJ1-6; 10 nucleotides agree with TRBD1. There are 14 residues in the CDR3. Trimming took 5 bases from V and 8 from J; bases not matched to a gene: 3. The germline CDR1 and CDR2 sequences are SEHNR and FQNEAQ (reference sequence). CDR3 sequence reads: CASSGDRGYSPLHF. The CDR3 nucleotides are TGTGCCAGCAGCGGGGACAGGGGTTATTCACCCCTCCACTTT.

V gene TRBV7-9 combines with J gene TRBJ2-5, with 9 nucleotides matching TRBD2. This CDR3 contains 15 residues. V gave up 5 bases and J gave up 4 bases; unmatched junction bases: 8. The germline CDR1 and CDR2 sequences are SEHNR and FQNEAQ (reference sequence). CDR3 sequence reads: CASSRRLAEAETQYF. In DNA form, the CDR3 reads TGTGCCAGCAGCCGGAGACTAGCGGAGGCAGAGACCCAGTACTTC.

The table lists this clonotype with a few counts. The chain combines TRBV7-2 with TRBJ2-5; D is ambiguous. The DNA end is more similar to TRBJ2-7, so the J call may be wrong. CDR1 is SGHTA and CDR2 is FQGNSA in the germline V gene. The CDR3 consists of 13 residues. The CDR3 loop reads CASSPRAGYEQYF. For the CDR3, the DNA is TGTGCCAGCAGCCCGCGAGCTGGCTACGAGCAGTACTTC.

The chain combines TRBV7-9 with TRBJ2-5; 8 bases match TRBD1. Germline lookup yields CDR1 SEHNR and CDR2 FQNEAQ (reference sequence). The junction had 6 bases not matched to a gene; V was cut back by 5 bases and J by 4 bases. The CDR3 extends over 14 amino acids. As DNA, the CDR3 is TGTGCCAGCAGCAGACAGGGGCCACGAGAGACCCAGTACTTC. Translating it yields CASSRQGPRETQYF.

In this sample, this clonotype turned up a few times. This chain uses TRBV29-1 with TRBJ1-2; no clear D. Germline-derived CDR1 and CDR2 are SQVTM and ANQGSEA. CDR3 size: 10 residues. The V end lost 3 bases, the J end lost 7 bases, and 6 bases lay between the germline ends. CDR3 in amino acids: CSVEDFGYTF. The CDR3 bases are TGCAGCGTTGAGGACTTTGGCTACACCTTC.

The gene calls are TRBV7-9 and TRBJ1-4; D is perhaps TRBD1 (5 bases). The CDR3 extends over 12 amino acids. The ends were cut back, 10 bases at V and 7 bases at J, with 13 bases in the middle. The germline V gene has CDR1 SEHNR and CDR2 FQNEAQ (reference sequence). CDR3 loop: CATDGGVEKLFF. CDR3 nucleotides: TGTGCCACGGACGGGGGTGTTGAAAAACTGTTTTTT.